This T cell receptor beta chain derives from a study of blood T cells in healthy people across ages (dated by TCRdb to about 2015). As for the study more broadly: In model experiments, template switching captured roughly one uniquely barcoded TCR beta cDNA molecule for every two T cells. For two donors (one aged 18 to 30 and one aged 80 or older), the study analyzed two additional independent replicas of 1 million unique cDNA reads from the same blood draw. Donors of different ages were randomly distributed across sequencing lanes to avoid experimental bias. Donors were grouped into four age groups: young (average approximately 15 years), middle-aged (approximately 41), aged (roughly 67) and long-lived (approximately 82). The study measured age-related changes in TCR beta repertoire diversity using deep sequencing normalized with unique cDNA molecular identifiers.

Results the study describes overall, beyond this receptor: Compared with the aged group, the long-lived group had more naive CD4+ T cells, fewer expanded clones and increased TCR diversity, a pattern suggesting age selection. As age increased, observed TCR beta diversity per million T cells dropped in a roughly linear way, and a significant reduction was already evident by age 40. Because profiling used bulk unsorted PBMCs, naive and antigen-experienced compartments could not be compared conclusively. The CMV infection status of donors was not known, potentially confounding age-related changes in expanded clonotypes. The percentage of naive T cells measured by flow cytometry correlated strongly with observed TCR beta diversity. Total diversity estimates from one million sequenced T cells were considered lower bounds and underestimates.

Libraries were prepared through 5' RACE. TCRdb names Illumina HiSeq 2500 as the instrument used. A second about 6 to 11 cycle PCR used a sample-barcoded 5' primer and a J-beta primer mix. A unique molecular identifier was introduced onto each TCR beta cDNA molecule by a template-switch 5' adaptor carrying 12 random nucleotides. Each sample yielded at least 2.5 million CDR3-containing paired-end reads. All of the RNA was converted into first-strand cDNA using the Mint cDNA synthesis kit, with a TRBC-specific oligonucleotide serving as the primer. Following uracil-DNA glycosylase treatment, all cDNA underwent a first 18-cycle PCR with the universal primers M1SS and BC2_uni_R. In the authors' own workflow: Each sample was normalized by randomly selecting 1 million high-quality reads, each carrying a distinct molecular identifier. Reads sharing molecular identifiers were discarded rather than binned into consensus sequences. MiTCR, run with a Q25 quality threshold and the strictest error-elimination algorithm, handled CDR3 identification, clonotype clustering and error correction. A nonparametric unseen species model with Euler transformation was used to estimate a lower bound on total TCR beta diversity. TCRdb applied fastp at Q25 and MiXCR to the public reads, then kept only in-frame beta chains. Entries are consolidated by CDR3 protein sequence, retaining the most common genes and DNA. What appears here as the V and J calls and clone size reflects TCRdb's work, not the paper's. For this sample the table gives approximately 730,000 distinct CDR3 sequences, of which roughly 47% were detected only once. Of the sample, roughly 19% falls within the top ten clones.

This clonotype appeared many times. The target of this receptor is not known. One base away there is no much larger clone; base qualities are not given. Donors were 40 or so systemically healthy Caucasian individuals from Russia aged roughly 6 to 90 years. Each donor gave around 9.8 milliliters of peripheral blood, collected into EDTA-treated Vacutainer tubes. Ficoll-Paque density-gradient centrifugation was used to isolate PBMCs, with at least 7 million obtained per sample. Trizol reagent was used to extract total RNA from PBMCs, with at least 6 micrograms per sample. Naive CD45RAhigh/CD27high T cell percentages were measured by flow cytometry on a PBMC aliquot from every donor. The cysteine opens and the phenylalanine closes a CDR3 of 13 amino acids. Kept here is only the CDR3 DNA, which spans 39 bases and is read in frame from base 1. The germline V gene provides CDR1 MDHEN and CDR2 SYDVKM. V lost 6 bases and J lost 8 bases; the stretch between them is 14 bases long.

The chain was built from TRBV28 and TRBJ2-1, with TRBD2 as a weak D call on 5 bases. This receptor was obtained from a woman aged 55 to 70 in good health. The specimen sequenced was blood. The CDR3 region: CASSPDYRDEQFF. The base sequence is TGTGCCAGCAGCCCCGACTACCGGGATGAGCAGTTCTTC. The entire variable domain, with the stretches around the CDR3 drawn from the reference TRBV28 and TRBJ2-1 proteins, is DVKVTQSSRYLVKRTGEKVFLECVQDMDHENMFWYRQDPGLGLRLIYFSYDVKMKEKGDIPEGYSVSREKKERFSLILESASTNQTSMYLCASSPDYRDEQFFGPGTRLTVL.